A single sample is the source of the 22 T cell receptor beta chains below, sequenced in a study of shared clonotypes between healthy human individuals (dated by TCRdb to 2020 to 2022). CD8 naive samples were CD45RO-negative cells positively selected for CCR7, giving a CD45RA+CCR7+ population that excluded TemRA cells. Library preparation was by the immunoSEQ multiplex PCR assay. Here the immuneACCESS table is served through TCRdb, limited to in-frame sequences with V and J called. Missing clones are a known gap in these copies; in checked studies unresolved V genes cover under half, and the rest lacks a known reason. The sample data list 1.5 million to 2.5 million clones, and about 95% of these were observed just once. Roughly 1.2% of the sample goes to the ten largest clones. The specimen was naive CD8+ T cells sorted from blood. According to the study, the label for this sample's cell subset or site signals: CD45RA+CCR7+. All receptors come from a man aged 18 to 30 in good health.

This chain uses TRBV12-2 with TRBJ2-4. TRBV12-2 is designated a pseudogene. The CDR3 is 16 amino acids. The CDR3, as DNA: TGTGCAAGTCGCTTAGCGCCTAAGGGCCCGGATTACATTCAGTACTTC. Protein sequence: CASRLAPKGPDYIQYF.

This chain uses TRBV30 with TRBJ2-5; the D gene is possibly TRBD2 (7 bases). The CDR3 extends over 15 amino acids. V was pared by 5 bases and J by 3 bases, with 19 bases between. In germline, CDR1 is GTSNPN, CDR2 SVGIG (reference sequence). The CDR3 DNA follows: TGTGCCTGGTATCTCCCCGGGGGGCGCAAAGAGACCCAGTACTTC. Its translation is CAWYLPGGRKETQYF.

J is TRBJ2-6 and V is TRBV2; 10 bases match TRBD1. Germline lookup yields CDR1 SNHLY and CDR2 FYNNEI. V was clipped by 6 bases and J by 1 base; unmatched bases: 6. The CDR3 contains 17 residues. The CDR3: CASRAGTGVSGANVLTF. The CDR3 DNA is TGTGCCAGCAGGGCCGGGACAGGGGTTTCTGGGGCCAACGTCCTGACTTTC.

The chain uses TRBV10-3 and TRBJ1-1; 11 bases align to TRBD1. This CDR3 contains 14 residues. J lost 2 bases, V lost 7 bases, and 3 bases had no gene match. Per the germline V gene, CDR1 is ENHRY and CDR2 is SYGVKD. Here the CDR3 DNA reads TGTGCCATCAAGGGGACAGGGGGTAACACTGAAGCTTTCTTT. This translates into CAIKGTGGNTEAFF.

The genes are TRBV6-6 and TRBJ2-2; the D gene is possibly TRBD2 (6 bases). Germline V gives CDR1 MNHNY, CDR2 SVGAGI (reference sequence). This CDR3 region has 14 residues. Trimming removed 0 bases at V and 4 bases at J, with 6 bases between. CDR3 protein: CASSYSGGTGELFF. The CDR3 nucleotides are TGTGCCAGCAGTTACTCGGGGGGCACCGGGGAGCTGTTTTTT.

Worth noting for this clone: The junction does not match germline at one end; this may be a read error. The J gene is TRBJ2-7, the V gene TRBV28; 8 bases agree with TRBD1. The V gene's germline CDR1 is MDHEN and CDR2 SYDVKM. This CDR3 has 12 amino acids. The CDR3 nucleotides read TGTGCCAGCGGGGACAGGTCCTACGAGGGGAACTTC. Its protein product is CASGDRSYEGNF.

About this clone: Other DNA sequences within the sample encode an identical CDR3. J is TRBJ2-5 and V is TRBV11-2; TRBD2 might be the D (5 bases). Germline CDR1 SGHAT, CDR2 FQNNGV. CDR3 length equals 13 residues. The V end was cut by 2 bases, the J end by 4 bases, with 8 bases between. CDR3 DNA: TGTGCCAGCAGCTTACGAGGGTTAGAGACCCAGTACTTC. Its translation is CASSLRGLETQYF. Full variable domain (missing parts from reference TRBV11-2 and TRBJ2-5): EAGVAQSPRYKIIEKRQSVAFWCNPISGHATLYWYQQILGQGPKLLIQFQNNGVVDDSQLPKDRFSAERLKGVDSTLKIQPAKLEDSAVYLCASSLRGLETQYFGPGTRLLVL.

This rearrangement joins TRBV7-9 to TRBJ2-7; TRBD2 matches 8 bases. This CDR3 is built from 16 residues. From germline, CDR1 is SEHNR and CDR2 FQNEAQ (reference sequence). Trimming took 5 bases from V and 2 from J; bases not matched to a gene: 11. The CDR3 loop reads CASSGSPTSGTYEQYF. The DNA for the CDR3 is TGTGCCAGCAGCGGCAGCCCTACTAGCGGTACCTACGAGCAGTACTTC.

The rearrangement joins TRBV5-1 to TRBJ1-5, with 7 bases aligning to TRBD1. This CDR3 region has 15 residues. Germline CDR1 and CDR2: SGHRS and YFSETQ. The V gene end was trimmed by 0 bases and the J gene end by 7 bases; junction bases not matched to a gene: 7. The CDR3 region has the DNA TGCGCCAGCAGCTTGGCCAGGGGGAACAAGCAGCCCCAGCATTTT. This sequence encodes CASSLARGNKQPQHF.

The gene calls are TRBV5-8 and TRBJ1-6; weak D call: TRBD1 (6 bases). V was trimmed by 2 bases and J by 6 bases, leaving 9 bases between them. The germline V gene has CDR1 SGHTS and CDR2 YDEGEE. The CDR3 sequence is 14 residues long. The CDR3 DNA reads as TGTGCCAGCAGCTTCCGGGACACTAATTCACCCCTCCACTTT. Its protein product is CASSFRDTNSPLHF.

Comment on this clone: A much larger clone differs from this one at a single base, so this may be a read error. At the DNA level, this CDR3 is encoded by other sequences in the same sample as well. The genes are TRBV27 and TRBJ2-7; D not certain. The CDR3 loop spans 11 amino acids. V was shortened by 4 bases and J by 3 bases, with 4 bases between the two germline ends. Per germline, CDR1 MNHEY and CDR2 SMNVEV (reference sequence). The CDR3 is CASSSFYEQYF. The CDR3 DNA reads TGTGCCAGCAGTTCCTTCTACGAGCAGTACTTC.

This rearrangement joins TRBV6-6 to TRBJ1-2; the match to TRBD1 covers 8 bases. Trimming removed 4 bases from V and 2 bases from J; junction bases left unmatched: 3. The CDR3 sequence is 14 residues long. Germline CDR1 is MNHNY and CDR2 is SVGAGI (reference sequence). The CDR3 protein is CASSFRTGNYGYTF. CDR3 nucleotide sequence: TGTGCCAGCAGTTTTCGGACAGGGAACTATGGCTACACCTTC.

The rearrangement uses TRBV7-9 and TRBJ1-2; a weak D match, TRBD1 (5 bases). Germline CDR1 reads SEHNR; CDR2 reads FQNEAQ (reference sequence). This CDR3 is 15 amino acids long. The ends were cut back, 5 bases at V and 0 bases at J, with 13 bases in the middle. CDR3 region: CASSDGHRPNYGYTF. Here the CDR3 DNA reads TGTGCCAGCAGCGACGGACACAGACCTAACTATGGCTACACCTTC.

V gene TRBV28 combines with J gene TRBJ2-4, with TRBD1 identical over 7 bases. Germline V gene lookup returns CDR1 MDHEN and CDR2 SYDVKM. The J segment lost 7 bases and the V segment lost 1 base, leaving 7 bases of the junction unmatched. The CDR3 extends over 15 amino acids. The CDR3 nucleotides read TGTGCCAGCAGTTTATTTAAGACAGGGATGAACATTCAGTACTTC. The encoded protein is CASSLFKTGMNIQYF.

The rearrangement joins TRBV9 to TRBJ1-1, with TRBD1 matching 9 bases. The CDR3 is 14 residues long. Germline V lookup: CDR1 SGDLS, CDR2 YYNGEE. V was clipped by 6 bases and J by 5 bases; unmatched bases: 8. The CDR3 nucleotides are TGTGCCAGCACCCCGGGGACAGGGTGGACTGAAGCTTTCTTT. As protein: CASTPGTGWTEAFF.

The chain uses TRBV14 and TRBJ1-1; TRBD1 matches 10 bases. The CDR3 consists of 14 residues. In germline, CDR1 is SGHDN, CDR2 FVKESK. Trimming took 1 base from V and 4 from J; bases not matched to a gene: 0. In nucleotides, the CDR3 is TGTGCCAGCAGCCAAGGGACAGGGGGCACTGAAGCTTTCTTT. Protein: CASSQGTGGTEAFF.

The chain uses TRBV23-1 and TRBJ1-3, with 7 bases that match TRBD1. TRBV23-1 is assigned to the ORF class and has an uncertain function. This CDR3 is built from 14 residues. The V segment lost 10 bases and the J segment 3 bases; nucleotides outside the gene matches: 9. The CDR3 sequence: CAKGLQGNGNTIYF. The CDR3 DNA is TGCGCCAAGGGATTACAGGGGAATGGAAACACCATATATTTT.

The rearrangement links TRBV2 to TRBJ2-1; D is uncertain. In germline, CDR1 is SNHLY, CDR2 FYNNEI. The CDR3 covers 15 residues. Trimming shortened V by 8 bases and J by 3 bases, and 17 bases separated the two germline ends. The CDR3 DNA sequence: TGTGCCAGCTTTTCCTCCGACCTAGTCTACAATGAGCAGTTCTTC. The encoded protein is CASFSSDLVYNEQFF. Variable domain in full (rest from reference TRBV2 and TRBJ2-1): EPEVTQTPSHQVTQMGQEVILRCVPISNHLYFYWYRQILGQKVEFLVSFYNNEISEKSEIFDDQFSVERPDGSNFTLKIRSTKLEDSAMYFCASFSSDLVYNEQFFGPGTRLTVL.

This rearrangement joins TRBV21-1 to TRBJ1-3. TRBV21-1 is listed as a pseudogene. This CDR3 region has 15 residues. CDR3 sequence reads: CASSKEGPSGNTIYF. CDR3 coding DNA: TGTGCCAGCAGCAAAGAGGGACCTAGTGGAAACACCATATATTTT.

The rearrangement links TRBV9 to TRBJ2-3; 8 positions match TRBD2. Germline V CDR1 and CDR2: SGDLS, YYNGEE. V lost 2 bases to trimming and J lost 9 bases; unmatched junction nucleotides: 5. This CDR3 region has 13 residues. The CDR3 sequence is CASSVGTSGTQYF. The CDR3 DNA sequence: TGTGCCAGCAGCGTGGGGACTAGTGGGACGCAGTATTTT.

This clone was detected only once. This chain joins TRBV6-1 and TRBJ1-5, with a weak D call TRBD1 (5 bases). This CDR3 is built from 19 residues. Looked up from germline, CDR1 is MNHNS and CDR2 is SASEGT. With 2 bases removed from V and 2 bases from J, the gap between germline ends came to 22 bases. The CDR3 nucleotides read TGTGCCAGCAGTGAATTAGAGGGGACCGGCCTTTTTGGCAATCAGCCCCAGCATTTT. Its protein product is CASSELEGTGLFGNQPQHF.

The J gene is TRBJ2-7, the V gene TRBV7-6, with TRBD1 matching over 7 bases. Germline loops: CDR1 SGHVS, CDR2 FNYEAQ. V lost 5 bases to trimming and J lost 3 bases; unmatched junction nucleotides: 7. The CDR3 runs to 14 residues. The CDR3 nucleotides read TGTGCCAGCAGCCGGACAGGCCCGTTCTACGAGCAGTACTTC. The encoded protein is CASSRTGPFYEQYF.